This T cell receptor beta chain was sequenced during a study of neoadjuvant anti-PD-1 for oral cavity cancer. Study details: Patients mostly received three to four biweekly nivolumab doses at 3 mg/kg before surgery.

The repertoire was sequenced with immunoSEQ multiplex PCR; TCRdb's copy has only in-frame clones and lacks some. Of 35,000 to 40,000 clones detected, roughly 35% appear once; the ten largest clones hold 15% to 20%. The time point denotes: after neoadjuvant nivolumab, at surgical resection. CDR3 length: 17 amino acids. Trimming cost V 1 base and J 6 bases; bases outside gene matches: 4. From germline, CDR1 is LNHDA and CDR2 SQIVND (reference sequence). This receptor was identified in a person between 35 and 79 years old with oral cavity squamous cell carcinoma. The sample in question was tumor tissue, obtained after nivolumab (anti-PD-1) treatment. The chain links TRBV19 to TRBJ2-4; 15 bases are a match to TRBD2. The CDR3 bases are TGTGCCAGTAGTATAGTAATGGGACTAGCGGGAGGAAACATTCAGTACTTC. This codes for CASSIVMGLAGGNIQYF.